The subject of this entry is one T cell receptor beta chain. Libraries were prepared by immunoSEQ multiplex PCR; TCRdb keeps only in-frame clonotypes and omits some of them. Of tens of thousands of clones in the sample, around 90% were seen once. This record comes from a study of blood T cell repertoires in COVID-19. The CDR3 spans 17 residues. Germline CDR1 SGHVS, CDR2 FQNEAQ. Trimming removed 5 bases from V and 1 base from J; junction bases left unmatched: 10. The chain couples TRBV7-8 to TRBJ1-4; 7 bases match TRBD1. Sequenced input: PBMCs or T cells enriched from blood (not recorded which). The receptor comes from a woman aged 35 to 49 who had recovered from COVID-19. The CDR3 protein is CASSPRPDRVTNEKLFF. The CDR3 bases are TGTGCCAGCAGCCCCCGCCCCGACAGGGTAACTAATGAAAAACTGTTTTTT.